The clone carrying this T cell receptor (beta chain) appeared a single time. Sequencing was performed with immunoSEQ multiplex PCR; in TCRdb, only in-frame clones are kept and a portion is missing. The sample consists of tens of thousands of clones, about 90% of them appearing once. The sample belongs to a study of OX40 agonist ivuxolimab in advanced cancers. CDR3 length: 17 residues. V trimming: 3 bases; J trimming: 5 bases; junction bases outside the gene matches: 15. CDR1 SGHNT and CDR2 YYREEE come from the germline V gene (reference sequence). The clonotype comes from an adult with an advanced solid tumor such as melanoma, head and neck, liver or kidney cancer. The gene calls are TRBV5-4 and TRBJ2-5, with 8 bases matching TRBD2. The specimen was CD4+ or CD8+ T cells sorted from blood, collected in a trial of the OX40 agonist ivuxolimab. CDR3 loop: CASSSPGGAGVRETQYF. The CDR3 nucleotides are TGTGCCAGCAGCTCCCCCGGGGGAGCGGGAGTCCGTGAGACCCAGTACTTC. The complete variable domain, with remaining parts taken from reference TRBV5-4 and TRBJ2-5, reads ETGVTQSPTHLIKTRGQQVTLRCSSQSGHNTVSWYQQALGQGPQFIFQYYREEENGRGNFPPRFSGLQFPNYSSELNVNALELDDSALYLCASSSPGGAGVRETQYFGPGTRLLVL.